This passage covers 10 T cell receptor beta chains from one sample sequenced in a study of control samples from healthy donors and cancer patients. The table came from immunoSEQ multiplex PCR; TCRdb's copy has only in-frame clones and leaves some out. The sample lists roughly 120,000 clones, over 90% occurring once. Material for sequencing was blood. These receptor sequences come from a man aged 25 to 45 in good health.

The chain is built from TRBV11-2 and TRBJ1-1; 7 bases line up with TRBD1. With 4 bases clipped from V and 3 bases from J, the junction kept 17 bases outside the gene matches. Germline values: CDR1 SGHAT, CDR2 FQNNGV. This CDR3 has 18 residues. The CDR3 DNA sequence: TGTGCCAGCAGCTCTCGTACTCCGAACAGGGGATTGGACACTGAAGCTTTCTTT. Residues: CASSSRTPNRGLDTEAFF. Full variable domain (remainder filled in from reference TRBV11-2 and TRBJ1-1): EAGVAQSPRYKIIEKRQSVAFWCNPISGHATLYWYQQILGQGPKLLIQFQNNGVVDDSQLPKDRFSAERLKGVDSTLKIQPAKLEDSAVYLCASSSRTPNRGLDTEAFFGQGTRLTVV.

The chain recombines TRBV5-4 with TRBJ2-3; D is perhaps TRBD2 (7 bases). Trimming removed 3 bases from V and 0 bases from J, with 14 bases in between. CDR3 length equals 16 residues. Per the germline V gene, CDR1 is SGHNT and CDR2 is YYREEE (reference sequence). For the CDR3, the DNA is TGTGCCAGCAGCTGGGGGGGCAAAGCTAGCACAGATACGCAGTATTTT. It codes for CASSWGGKASTDTQYF.

CDR3 nucleotides: TGTGCCAGCAGCTTAGTCCAGGGGGGCGCTGGAAACACCATATATTTT. Translated: CASSLVQGGAGNTIYF. The chain couples TRBV7-8 to TRBJ1-3; TRBD1 aligns across 7 bases. V lost 1 base and J lost 2; bases outside the gene matches: 5. The CDR3 runs to 16 residues. Germline assignment: CDR1 SGHVS and CDR2 FQNEAQ.

This rearrangement joins TRBV2 to TRBJ1-1; D gene ambiguous. The CDR3 spans 12 residues. From germline, CDR1 is SNHLY and CDR2 FYNNEI. With 6 bases removed from V and 2 bases from J, the gap between germline ends came to 7 bases. CDR3 nucleotides: TGTGCCAGCAGACTATCCAACACTGAAGCTTTCTTT. This codes for CASRLSNTEAFF.

The J gene is TRBJ1-3, the V gene TRBV12-5; tentatively, D is TRBD1 (5 bases). This CDR3 is 15 amino acids long. V was trimmed by 5 bases and J by 4 bases, leaving 15 bases between them. Germline CDR1 and CDR2: LGHNT and FRNRAP. CDR3 residues: CASGEGQGPGNTIYF. CDR3 DNA: TGTGCTAGTGGTGAAGGGCAGGGACCCGGAAACACCATATATTTT.

This chain links TRBV14 with TRBJ1-1; D possibly corresponds to TRBD1 (5 bases). V was trimmed by 1 base and J by 6 bases, leaving 12 bases between them. CDR3 length: 14 amino acids. The germline V gene encodes CDR1 SGHDN and CDR2 FVKESK. The CDR3 nucleotides read TGTGCCAGCAGCCAAGTGAGGGGAGGGGCTGAAGCTTTCTTT. Its protein product is CASSQVRGGAEAFF.

The rearrangement links TRBV7-7 to TRBJ1-1; TRBD1 might be the D (5 bases). Germline values: CDR1 SSHAT, CDR2 FNYEAQ (reference sequence). The CDR3 covers 15 residues. The ends were cut back, 0 bases at V and 3 bases at J, with 11 bases in the middle. Written as DNA, the CDR3 is TGTGCCAGCAGCTTAGCAGGGGTATGGGACACTGAAGCTTTCTTT. The encoded protein is CASSLAGVWDTEAFF.

The CDR3 coding sequence is TGTGCCAGCAGTGAGGGTAGCGGGGGGGCCACAGATACGCAGTATTTT. Translated, it gives CASSEGSGGATDTQYF. This sequence joins TRBV6-4 and TRBJ2-3; 11 bases are shared with TRBD2. The CDR3 contains 16 residues. V lost 3 bases to trimming and J lost 2 bases; unmatched junction nucleotides: 4. The germline gives CDR1 MRHNA, CDR2 SNTAGT.

The table lists this clone with a few counts. V and J are TRBV20-1 and TRBJ1-1; D call uncertain. The CDR3 contains 11 residues. V lost 1 base, J lost 7 bases, and 7 bases lay in between. Per germline, CDR1 DFQATT and CDR2 SNEGSKA (reference sequence). CDR3 region: CSARGNLEAFF. Here the CDR3 DNA reads TGCAGTGCTAGAGGAAATCTTGAAGCTTTCTTT.

The chain has TRBV18 and TRBJ2-3, with no clear D. Germline loops: CDR1 KGHSH, CDR2 LQKENI. The CDR3 runs 16 residues. The germline V and J ends were trimmed by 0 bases and 4 bases, with 14 bases remaining between them. This CDR3 reads CASSPPVATSADTQYF. CDR3 in DNA: TGTGCCAGCTCACCACCAGTTGCCACGAGCGCAGATACGCAGTATTTT.